The T cell receptor (beta chain) under discussion was sequenced for a study of T cells of healthy individuals. This clonotype was seen repeatedly, ten times or more. TCRdb fed the 5' RACE reads into MiXCR, producing one record per CDR3 protein. The sample holds nearly 100,000 distinct CDR3 sequences; approximately 16% are singletons and the top ten take under 7.5%. Germline V gene lookup returns CDR1 SGHAT and CDR2 FQNNGV. Between the trimmed V and J ends, which lost 3 bases and 0 bases, there was a span of 10 bases. This CDR3 spans 15 amino acids. The TCR comes from a human donor in good health. The chain carries TRBV11-2 and TRBJ2-3; D remains ambiguous. The CDR3 DNA reads as TGTGCCAGCAGCTTCTTAACGGCTAGCACAGATACGCAGTATTTT. Protein: CASSFLTASTDTQYF.